This T cell receptor beta chain was found in a study of control samples from healthy donors and cancer patients. Assay: immunoSEQ multiplex PCR; the TCRdb copy retains only in-frame clones and omits some. The sample holds 95,000 to 100,000 clones; about 89% are singletons and the top ten take 7.8%. The source of this sequence is a young man in good health. Specimen: blood.

The CDR3 loop is CASSAVTPPGAKYGYTF. The CDR3 DNA sequence: TGTGCCAGCAGCGCCGTCACCCCCCCTGGAGCGAAGTATGGCTACACCTTC. J is TRBJ1-2 and V is TRBV9; D unresolved. Trimming cost V 3 bases and J 5 bases, with 23 bases left between them. Germline V lookup: CDR1 SGDLS, CDR2 YYNGEE. This CDR3 has 17 amino acids.